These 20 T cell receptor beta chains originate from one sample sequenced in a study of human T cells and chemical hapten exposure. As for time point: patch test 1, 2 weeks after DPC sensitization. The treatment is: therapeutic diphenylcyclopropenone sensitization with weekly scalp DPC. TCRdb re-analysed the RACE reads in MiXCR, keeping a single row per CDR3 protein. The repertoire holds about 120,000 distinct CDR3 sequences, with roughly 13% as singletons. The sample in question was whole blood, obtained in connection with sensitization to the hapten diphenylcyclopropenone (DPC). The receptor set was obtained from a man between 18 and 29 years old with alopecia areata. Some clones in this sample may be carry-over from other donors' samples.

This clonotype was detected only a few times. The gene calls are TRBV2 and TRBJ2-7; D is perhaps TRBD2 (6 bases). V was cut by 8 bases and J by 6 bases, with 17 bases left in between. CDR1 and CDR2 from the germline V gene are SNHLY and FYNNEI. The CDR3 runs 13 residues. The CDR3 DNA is TGTGCCAGCCTTGAGGTAGCGGTTTTCGAGCAGTACTTC. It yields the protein CASLEVAVFEQYF.

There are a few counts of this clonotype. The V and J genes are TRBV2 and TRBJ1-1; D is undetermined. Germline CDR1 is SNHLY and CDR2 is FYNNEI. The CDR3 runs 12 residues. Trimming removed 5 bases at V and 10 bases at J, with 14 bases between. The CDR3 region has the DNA TGTGCCAGCAGTCCTCCACTAAGAACAGCTTTCTTT. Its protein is CASSPPLRTAFF.

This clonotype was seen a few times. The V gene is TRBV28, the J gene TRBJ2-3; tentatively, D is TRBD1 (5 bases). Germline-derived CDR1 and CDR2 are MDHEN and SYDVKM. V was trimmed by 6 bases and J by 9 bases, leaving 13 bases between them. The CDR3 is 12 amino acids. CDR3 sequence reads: CASSPSKGTQYF. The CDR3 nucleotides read TGTGCCAGCAGCCCAAGCAAGGGGACGCAGTATTTT. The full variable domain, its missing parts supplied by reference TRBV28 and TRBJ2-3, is DVKVTQSSRYLVKRTGEKVFLECVQDMDHENMFWYRQDPGLGLRLIYFSYDVKMKEKGDIPEGYSVSREKKERFSLILESASTNQTSMYLCASSPSKGTQYFGPGTRLTVL.

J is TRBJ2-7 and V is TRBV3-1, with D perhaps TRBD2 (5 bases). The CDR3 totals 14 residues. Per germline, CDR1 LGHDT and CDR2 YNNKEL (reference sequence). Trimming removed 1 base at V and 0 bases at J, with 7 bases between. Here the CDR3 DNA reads TGTGCCAGCAGCCAAGCGGGGAGCTCCTACGAGCAGTACGTC. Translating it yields CASSQAGSSYEQYV.

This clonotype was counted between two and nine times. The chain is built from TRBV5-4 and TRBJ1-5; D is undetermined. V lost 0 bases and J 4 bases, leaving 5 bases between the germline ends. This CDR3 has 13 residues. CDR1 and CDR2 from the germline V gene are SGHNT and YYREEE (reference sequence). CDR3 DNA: TGTGCCAGCAGCTTGGATGCAAATCAGCCCCAGCATTTT. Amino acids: CASSLDANQPQHF.

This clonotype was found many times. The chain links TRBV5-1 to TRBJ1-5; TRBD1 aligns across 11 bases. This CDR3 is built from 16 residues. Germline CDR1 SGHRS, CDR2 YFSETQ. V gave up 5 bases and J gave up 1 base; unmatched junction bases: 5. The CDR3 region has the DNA TGCGCCAGCAGTTCCGGGACAGGGGGAAGCAATCAGCCCCAGCATTTT. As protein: CASSSGTGGSNQPQHF.

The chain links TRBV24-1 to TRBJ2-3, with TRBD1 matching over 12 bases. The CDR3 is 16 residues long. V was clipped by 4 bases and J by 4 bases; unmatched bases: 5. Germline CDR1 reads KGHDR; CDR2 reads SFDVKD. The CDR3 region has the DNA TGTGCCACCAGTGAGTCCGGGACAGGGGGCGCAGATACGCAGTATTTT. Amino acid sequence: CATSESGTGGADTQYF.

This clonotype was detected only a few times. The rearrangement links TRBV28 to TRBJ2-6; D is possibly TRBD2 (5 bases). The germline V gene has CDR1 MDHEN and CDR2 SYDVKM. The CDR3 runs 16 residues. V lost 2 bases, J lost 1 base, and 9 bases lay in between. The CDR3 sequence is CASSLHGLSGANVLTF. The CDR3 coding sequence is TGTGCCAGCAGTTTACACGGACTTTCTGGGGCCAACGTCCTGACTTTC.

The CDR3 DNA is TGTGCCAGCAGCCAAGATGTCAGGGTGGTCAATGAGCAGTTCTTC. This encodes CASSQDVRVVNEQFF. This chain connects TRBV3-1 to TRBJ2-1; TRBD1 might be the D (5 bases). The germline V and J ends were trimmed by 0 bases and 6 bases, with 12 bases remaining between them. This CDR3 has 15 amino acids. CDR1 LGHDT and CDR2 YNNKEL come from the germline V gene (reference sequence).

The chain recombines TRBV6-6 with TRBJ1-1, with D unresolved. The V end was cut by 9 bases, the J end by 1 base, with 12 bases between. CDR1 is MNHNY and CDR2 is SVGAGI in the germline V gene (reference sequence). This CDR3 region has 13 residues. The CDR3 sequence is CASQRSENTEAFF. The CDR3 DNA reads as TGTGCCAGTCAGCGCTCGGAGAACACTGAAGCTTTCTTT.

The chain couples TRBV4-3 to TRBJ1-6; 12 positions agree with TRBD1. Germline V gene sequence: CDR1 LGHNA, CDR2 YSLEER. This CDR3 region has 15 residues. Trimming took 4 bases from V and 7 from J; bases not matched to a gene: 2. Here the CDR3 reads CASSLGQGANSPLHF. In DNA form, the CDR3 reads TGCGCCAGCAGCCTGGGACAGGGGGCAAATTCACCCCTCCACTTT.

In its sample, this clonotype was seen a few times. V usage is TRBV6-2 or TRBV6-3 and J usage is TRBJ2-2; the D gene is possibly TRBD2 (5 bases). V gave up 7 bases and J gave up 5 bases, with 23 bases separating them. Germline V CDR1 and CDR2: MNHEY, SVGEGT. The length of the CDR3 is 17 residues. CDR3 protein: CASIDSALGQFTGELFF. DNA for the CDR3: TGTGCCAGCATCGATAGCGCCCTGGGTCAGTTTACCGGGGAGCTGTTTTTT.

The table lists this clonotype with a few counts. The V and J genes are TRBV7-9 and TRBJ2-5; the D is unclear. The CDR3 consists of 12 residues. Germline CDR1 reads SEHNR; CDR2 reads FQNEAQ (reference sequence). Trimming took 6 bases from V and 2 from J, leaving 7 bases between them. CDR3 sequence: CASSWAQETQYF. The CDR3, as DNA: TGTGCCAGCAGTTGGGCGCAAGAGACCCAGTACTTC. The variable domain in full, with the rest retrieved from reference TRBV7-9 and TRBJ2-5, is DTGVSQNPRHKITKRGQNVTFRCDPISEHNRLYWYRQTLGQGPEFLTYFQNEAQLEKSRLLSDRFSAERPKGSFSTLEIQRTEQGDSAMYLCASSWAQETQYFGPGTRLLVL.

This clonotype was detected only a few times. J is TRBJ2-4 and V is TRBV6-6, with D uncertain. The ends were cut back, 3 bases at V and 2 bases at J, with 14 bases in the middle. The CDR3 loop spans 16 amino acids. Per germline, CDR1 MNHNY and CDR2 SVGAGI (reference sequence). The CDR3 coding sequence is TGTGCCAGCAGTTATAGGTCAGAAGGTCCCAAAAACATTCAGTACTTC. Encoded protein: CASSYRSEGPKNIQYF.

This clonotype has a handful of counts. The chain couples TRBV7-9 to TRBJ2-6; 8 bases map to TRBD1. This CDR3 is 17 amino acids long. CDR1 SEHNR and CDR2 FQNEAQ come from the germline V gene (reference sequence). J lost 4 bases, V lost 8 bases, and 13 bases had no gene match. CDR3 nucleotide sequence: TGTGCCAGCGGAAATGTGGACAGGGTTGGAGGGGCCAACGTCCTGACTTTC. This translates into CASGNVDRVGGANVLTF.

The CDR3 protein is CASRGWTVNNEQFF. CDR3 nucleotide sequence: TGTGCCAGCAGGGGGTGGACAGTAAACAATGAGCAGTTCTTC. The genes are TRBV28 and TRBJ2-1; a weak D match, TRBD1 (6 bases). Looked up from germline, CDR1 is MDHEN and CDR2 is SYDVKM. Trimming left V 6 bases short and J 5 bases short, with 14 bases between. This CDR3 comprises 14 residues.

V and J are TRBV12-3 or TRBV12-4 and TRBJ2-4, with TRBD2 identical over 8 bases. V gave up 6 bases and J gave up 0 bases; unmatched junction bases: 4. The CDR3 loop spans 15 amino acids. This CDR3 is CASSPGGLAKNIQYF. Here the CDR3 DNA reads TGTGCCAGCAGCCCGGGGGGGTTAGCCAAAAACATTCAGTACTTC.

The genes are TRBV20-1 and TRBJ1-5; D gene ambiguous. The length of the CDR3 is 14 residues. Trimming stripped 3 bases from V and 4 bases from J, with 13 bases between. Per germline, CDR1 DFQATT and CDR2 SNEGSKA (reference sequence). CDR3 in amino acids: CSARQDWGNQPQHF. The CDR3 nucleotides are TGCAGTGCTAGGCAGGATTGGGGAAATCAGCCCCAGCATTTT.

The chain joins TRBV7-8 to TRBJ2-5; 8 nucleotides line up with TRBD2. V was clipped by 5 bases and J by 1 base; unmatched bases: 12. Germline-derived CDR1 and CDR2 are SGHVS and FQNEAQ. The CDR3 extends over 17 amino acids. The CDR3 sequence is CASSRGFERGIQETQYF. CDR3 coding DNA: TGTGCCAGCAGCCGGGGCTTTGAGCGGGGGATCCAAGAGACCCAGTACTTC.

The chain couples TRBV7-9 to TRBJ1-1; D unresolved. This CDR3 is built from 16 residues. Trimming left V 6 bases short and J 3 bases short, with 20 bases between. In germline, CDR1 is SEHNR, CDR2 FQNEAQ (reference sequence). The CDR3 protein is CASRPGPTPGDTEAFF. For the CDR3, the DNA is TGTGCCAGCAGACCCGGGCCAACTCCCGGGGACACTGAAGCTTTCTTT.